The 19 T cell receptor beta chains below all came from one sample that was sequenced in a study of molecular identifiers for immune sequencing clone quantification. TCRdb re-derived calls from the PCR reads in MiXCR, one entry per CDR3 protein. Altogether 300,000 to 400,000 distinct CDR3 sequences are present, 20% to 25% being singletons, with the ten largest covering approximately 0.85%. The sequenced sample was naive CD8+ T cells from blood, with Jurkat cell RNA spiked in. Specified subset: FACS-sorted CD8+CD4-CCR7+CD45RA+ naive T cells. The receptors were sampled from a human donor in good health. Some libraries in this study had Jurkat cell RNA spiked in.

V gene TRBV10-3 combines with J gene TRBJ2-7; no firm D call. From germline, CDR1 is ENHRY and CDR2 SYGVKD. V was clipped by 0 bases and J by 2 bases, with 8 bases between them. The CDR3 sequence is 14 residues long. The CDR3 reads CAISESGVAYEQYF. DNA of the CDR3: TGTGCCATCAGTGAGTCTGGGGTAGCCTACGAGCAGTACTTC.

In this sample, this clonotype turned up a few times. The chain uses TRBV12-3 or TRBV12-4 and TRBJ2-2, with 7 bases aligning to TRBD2. Unmatched junction bases numbered 5, after V lost 3 bases and J lost 1 base. The CDR3 spans 16 residues. CDR3 bases: TGTGCCAGCAGTTTTTTGCGGGAGAGGAACACCGGGGAGCTGTTTTTT. Translation gives CASSFLRERNTGELFF.

This clonotype was seen many times. The chain couples TRBV29-1 to TRBJ1-5, with D perhaps TRBD1 (5 bases). CDR1 and CDR2 (germline): SQVTM, ANQGSEA. Trimming stripped 6 bases from V and 0 bases from J, with 9 bases between. This CDR3 has 13 residues. CDR3 nucleotides: TGCAGCGTGGGCAGGGATAGCAATCAGCCCCAGCATTTT. Translated, it gives CSVGRDSNQPQHF.

Concerning this clonotype itself: One base away lies a much larger clone, so this may be a sequencing read error. The rearrangement uses TRBV7-2 and TRBJ2-3; D is perhaps TRBD1 (5 bases). There are 14 residues in the CDR3. Germline CDR1 reads SGHTA; CDR2 reads FQGNSA. CDR3 residues: CASSLIARTGTQYF. The CDR3 nucleotides are TGTGCCAGCAGCTTAATCGCCCGCACAGGTACGCAGTATTTT.

This clonotype showed up many times. The CDR3 sequence is CASSYVSSGANVLTF. Here the CDR3 DNA reads TGTGCCAGCAGTTACGTTAGCTCTGGGGCCAACGTCCTGACTTTC. The chain carries TRBV6-6 and TRBJ2-6; D unresolved. Germline CDR1 is MNHNY and CDR2 is SVGAGI (reference sequence). The V end was cut by 2 bases, the J end by 0 bases, with 5 bases between. The CDR3 is 15 residues long.

Turning to this clonotype: Since a much larger clone is just one base distant, this may be a read error. This CDR3 reads CASRPGVYEQYF. CDR3 nucleotide sequence: TGTGCCAGCAGGCCCGGGGTATACGAGCAGTACTTC. This chain connects TRBV2 to TRBJ2-7; perhaps TRBD2 as D (5 bases). Germline-derived CDR1 and CDR2 are SNHLY and FYNNEI. This CDR3 has 12 residues. Trimming removed 6 bases from V and 4 bases from J, with 10 bases in between.

In its sample, this clonotype was seen many times. The V call is TRBV19, the J call TRBJ1-1; possible D gene TRBD1, 5 bases. With 7 bases removed from V and 0 bases from J, the gap between germline ends came to 9 bases. This CDR3 region has 13 residues. The germline CDR1 and CDR2 sequences are LNHDA and SQIVND (reference sequence). CDR3 residues: CASKLGVNTEAFF. CDR3 nucleotide sequence: TGTGCCAGTAAGTTGGGGGTGAACACTGAAGCTTTCTTT.

This clonotype was recorded many times. The rearrangement joins TRBV9 to TRBJ2-7; TRBD2 agrees at 10 bases. With 2 bases clipped from V and 4 bases from J, the junction kept 6 bases outside the gene matches. The CDR3 is 15 residues long. Germline CDR1 is SGDLS and CDR2 is YYNGEE. CDR3 sequence (DNA): TGTGCCAGCAGCGTTACAGCGGGAGGGCAGTACGAGCAGTACTTC. This sequence encodes CASSVTAGGQYEQYF.

This clonotype appeared a few times. The V and J genes are TRBV10-3 and TRBJ2-7, with TRBD1 matching over 7 bases. The CDR3 length is 16 residues. Germline trimming cut 0 bases from V and 2 bases from J; bases unmatched to any gene: 7. The germline CDR1 and CDR2 sequences are ENHRY and SYGVKD. CDR3 DNA: TGTGCCATCAGTGAGTCGTTCGGGACAGATACCTACGAGCAGTACTTC. Amino acids: CAISESFGTDTYEQYF.

This clonotype was seen many times. This chain links TRBV6-5 with TRBJ2-5; D is undetermined. V was cut by 6 bases and J by 5 bases, with 19 bases left in between. Germline-derived CDR1 and CDR2 are MNHEY and SVGAGI. CDR3 length: 15 residues. CDR3: CASSPEPGSEETQYF. DNA for the CDR3: TGTGCCAGCAGCCCCGAACCAGGCTCAGAGGAGACCCAGTACTTC.

Many counts were recorded for this clonotype. The chain couples TRBV4-3 to TRBJ2-7; D unresolved. CDR1 is LGHNA and CDR2 is YSLEER in the germline V gene. CDR3 length: 14 amino acids. Trimming cost V 0 bases and J 2 bases, with 8 bases left between them. This CDR3 is CASSQDSAAYEQYF. CDR3 bases: TGCGCCAGCAGCCAAGATTCGGCAGCCTACGAGCAGTACTTC.

The sample holds many counts of this clonotype. V is TRBV14 and J is TRBJ2-7, with D perhaps being TRBD1 or TRBD2 (5 bases each). CDR1 and CDR2 from the germline V gene are SGHDN and FVKESK. V was clipped by 5 bases and J by 6 bases, with 8 bases between them. The CDR3 is 11 amino acids. Here the CDR3 DNA reads TGTGCCAGCAGCATTGGGACCGAGCAGTACTTC. Translation: CASSIGTEQYF.

This clonotype was detected only a few times. This chain uses TRBV6-2 or TRBV6-3 with TRBJ2-2, with unresolved D. Germline V CDR1 and CDR2: MNHEY, SVGEGT. The CDR3 has 14 amino acids. Between the trimmed V and J ends, which lost 10 bases and 4 bases, there was a span of 16 bases. The CDR3, as DNA: TGTGCCACCCAGAGGAGATTATCCACCGGGGAGCTGTTTTTT. As protein: CATQRRLSTGELFF.

This clonotype was seen ten or more times. V gene TRBV28 combines with J gene TRBJ1-1; D remains unclear. Trimming took 3 bases from V and 4 from J, leaving 12 bases between them. The CDR3 covers 14 residues. Germline V CDR1 and CDR2: MDHEN, SYDVKM. DNA for the CDR3: TGTGCCAGCAGTTTGCGGGTCGATTCCACTGAAGCTTTCTTT. Translated, it gives CASSLRVDSTEAFF.

This clonotype has a count of ten or more. V and J are TRBV5-6 and TRBJ2-5, with 10 bases lining up with TRBD1. This CDR3 contains 15 residues. CDR1 is SGHDT and CDR2 is YYEEEE in the germline V gene. J lost 4 bases, V lost 4 bases, and 7 bases had no gene match. CDR3 DNA: TGTGCCAGCAGCGCCGCGACAGGGGGCCGAGAGACCCAGTACTTC. It codes for CASSAATGGRETQYF.

The sample holds a few counts of this clonotype. The conserved closing phenylalanine or tryptophan is absent in this CDR3, likely reflecting a read error. No DNA is shown, since the ends of the CDR3 on it are uncertain; the CDR3 is the one TCRdb lists. The chain has TRBV15 and TRBJ2-1; whether TRBD1, the table's D call, matches the DNA was not checked. Per the germline V gene, CDR1 is LNHNV and CDR2 is YYDKDF (reference sequence). The CDR3 has 12 residues if both end residues are counted. The CDR3 loop reads CATSREGGGLFL.

This clonotype has ten or more counts. This chain uses TRBV7-9 with TRBJ2-7; possibly TRBD2 for D (6 bases). Deletions cut 5 bases from V and 7 bases from J, with 18 bases between. This CDR3 is built from 14 residues. Per germline, CDR1 SEHNR and CDR2 FQNEAQ (reference sequence). The CDR3 region has the DNA TGTGCCAGCAGCCGCCCGGGGAGGTTGGAGGAGCAGTACTTC. Its translation: CASSRPGRLEEQYF.

This clonotype was seen ten or more times. V and J are TRBV7-6 and TRBJ2-7; the D is unclear. The germline V gene encodes CDR1 SGHVS and CDR2 FNYEAQ. V shed 3 bases and J shed 5 bases, with 17 bases lying between them. The CDR3 sequence is 15 residues long. CDR3 sequence reads: CASSFGSRNGDEQYF. The CDR3 region has the DNA TGTGCCAGCAGCTTTGGGTCGAGGAATGGCGACGAGCAGTACTTC.

This clonotype was counted many times. The chain combines TRBV20-1 with TRBJ2-5; TRBD1 matches at 7 bases. Germline lookup yields CDR1 DFQATT and CDR2 SNEGSKA (reference sequence). V lost 6 bases, J lost 5 bases, and 6 bases stayed unmatched. CDR3 length: 12 residues. CDR3 DNA: TGCAGTGCCCCTTTACAGGGGGAGACCCAGTACTTC. It yields the protein CSAPLQGETQYF.